The source of this T cell receptor beta chain is a study of blood T cell repertoires in COVID-19. Study background: Whether acute or convalescent, the COVID-19 samples came from the United States, Italy and Spain. PBMCs, B-cell-depleted T cells, or T cells were the source of the cDNA or gDNA that made up the material.

In the source study's methods: Quantification of nucleated cells was approximated via reference gene primer amplification. The method was immunoSEQ multiplex PCR; TCRdb's version includes in-frame clones alone and lacks a portion of them. The V and J calls and clone size were taken over from that table, and D and trimming were inferred from the DNA. The sample yields 200,000 to 250,000 clones, about 80% seen once. This clone occurred once. Germline lookup yields CDR1 GTSNPN and CDR2 SVGIG (reference sequence). The CDR3 sequence is 11 residues long. Trimming took off 0 bases at V and 11 bases at J, with 10 bases between the two ends.

Sequences were obtained from PBMCs or T cells enriched from blood (not recorded which). The sequence was obtained from a man aged 40-50 years who had recovered from COVID-19. J is TRBJ1-1 and V is TRBV30; D remains ambiguous. In nucleotides, the CDR3 is TGTGCCTGGAGTGTAAAGAACGCGGCTTTCTTT. Translating it yields CAWSVKNAAFF.